The 20 T cell receptor beta chains below all came from one sample that was sequenced in a study of CD4 T cells in relation to SARS-CoV-2 and coronaviruses. Libraries were prepared by immunoSEQ multiplex PCR; TCRdb keeps only in-frame clonotypes and omits some of them. The table records 30,000 to 45,000 clones, approximately 87% of them present only once. Sequenced input: memory CD4+ T cells from PBMCs. Source of these receptors: an adult with COVID-19.

In regard to this clone: Other DNA sequences within the sample encode an identical CDR3. This rearrangement joins TRBV6-5 to TRBJ1-5; D gene uncertain. V was cut by 2 bases and J by 4 bases, with 9 bases left in between. There are 14 residues in the CDR3. Germline-derived CDR1 and CDR2 are MNHEY and SVGAGI. DNA of the CDR3: TGTGCCAGCAGTTACGGAGGCGGGAATCAGCCCCAGCATTTT. Its protein is CASSYGGGNQPQHF.

The gene calls are TRBV5-6 and TRBJ1-2, with 7 nucleotides matching TRBD1. Germline CDR1 is SGHDT and CDR2 is YYEEEE. Unmatched junction bases numbered 2, after V lost 6 bases and J lost 3 bases. There are 12 residues in the CDR3. The CDR3, as DNA: TGTGCCAGCAACGGACAGGACTATGGCTACACCTTC. Amino acid sequence: CASNGQDYGYTF.

The gene calls are TRBV7-8 and TRBJ1-1, with 8 bases matching TRBD1. Germline V gene sequence: CDR1 SGHVS, CDR2 FQNEAQ. The length of the CDR3 is 16 residues. The V and J ends lost 5 bases and 5 bases, in that order; junction bases with no gene match: 13. The CDR3 region is CASSLSPDRVVTEAFF. For the CDR3, the DNA is TGTGCCAGCAGCCTATCCCCGGACAGGGTCGTGACTGAAGCTTTCTTT.

The CDR3 is CSAETGGGFEQFF. The CDR3, as DNA: TGCAGCGCCGAAACAGGGGGGGGATTTGAGCAGTTCTTC. The genes are TRBV29-1 and TRBJ2-1, with D possibly matching TRBD1 (8 bases). Looked up from germline, CDR1 is SQVTM and CDR2 is ANQGSEA. V was clipped by 7 bases and J by 9 bases, with 19 bases between them. The CDR3 is 13 residues long.

The chain employs TRBV5-1 and TRBJ2-5, with D possibly matching TRBD2 (6 bases). The germline V gene has CDR1 SGHRS and CDR2 YFSETQ. This CDR3 has 15 amino acids. Trimming shortened V by 4 bases and J by 1 base, and 14 bases separated the two germline ends. CDR3: CASSATSRRQETQYF. The CDR3 nucleotides are TGCGCCAGCAGCGCAACTAGCAGGCGCCAAGAGACCCAGTACTTC.

The chain is built from TRBV7-3 and TRBJ1-5; unclear D gene. Looked up from germline, CDR1 is SGHTA and CDR2 is FQGTGA. This CDR3 comprises 12 residues. V was trimmed by 6 bases and J by 6 bases, leaving 9 bases between them. CDR3 nucleotides: TGTGCCAGCAGACTAAAATTTCAGCCCCAGCATTTT. It codes for CASRLKFQPQHF. Supplemented by reference TRBV7-3 and TRBJ1-5, the full variable domain reads GAGVSQTPSNKVTEKGKYVELRCDPISGHTALYWYRQSLGQGPEFLIYFQGTGAADDSGLPNDRFFAVRPEGSVSTLKIQRTERGDSAVYLCASRLKFQPQHFGDGTRLSIL.

This chain links TRBV20-1 with TRBJ1-6; a weak D match, TRBD1 (6 bases). From germline, CDR1 is DFQATT and CDR2 SNEGSKA (reference sequence). Trimming pared 3 bases from V and 7 bases from J, leaving 7 bases between. There are 12 residues in the CDR3. The CDR3 DNA follows: TGCAGTGCTAGTCAGGGGAATTCACCCCTCCACTTT. Its translation: CSASQGNSPLHF.

The chain couples TRBV6-5 to TRBJ2-2, with D perhaps matching TRBD2 (5 bases). V gave up 6 bases and J gave up 5 bases, with 16 bases separating them. This CDR3 region has 15 residues. Germline CDR1 MNHEY, CDR2 SVGAGI. The CDR3 loop reads CASSPPRGQTGELFF. CDR3 in DNA: TGTGCCAGCAGCCCCCCCCGGGGTCAAACCGGGGAGCTGTTTTTT.

The chain joins TRBV11-3 to TRBJ2-6; 7 positions agree with TRBD1. Trimming took 5 bases from V and 0 from J; bases not matched to a gene: 4. CDR1 is SGHNT and CDR2 is YENEEA in the germline V gene. The CDR3 has 16 residues. Here the CDR3 DNA reads TGTGCCAGCAGCATGGGGGACAGCTCTGGGGCCAACGTCCTGACTTTC. Translated, it gives CASSMGDSSGANVLTF.

DNA of the CDR3: TGCGCCAGCAGTTCAAGATCGGGACTAGCGGGGGGGGGCTACAATGAGCAGTTCTTC. The encoded protein is CASSSRSGLAGGGYNEQFF. This chain joins TRBV5-1 and TRBJ2-1; 16 bases map to TRBD2. The germline CDR1 and CDR2 sequences are SGHRS and YFSETQ. The CDR3 length is 19 residues. Trimming took 5 bases from V and 3 from J; bases not matched to a gene: 11.

The chain carries TRBV27 and TRBJ1-2; D might be TRBD1 (5 bases). The germline V gene has CDR1 MNHEY and CDR2 SMNVEV (reference sequence). The length of the CDR3 is 13 residues. V lost 3 bases and J 1 base, leaving 6 bases between the germline ends. The CDR3 here is CASSLTVNYGYTF. The CDR3 DNA is TGTGCCAGCAGTTTGACAGTTAACTATGGCTACACCTTC.

This chain connects TRBV29-1 to TRBJ1-1, with D unresolved. Germline-derived CDR1 and CDR2 are SQVTM and ANQGSEA. Trimming removed 0 bases from V and 2 bases from J, with 4 bases in between. This CDR3 has 12 amino acids. The CDR3 protein is CSVEEGNTEAFF. Here the CDR3 DNA reads TGCAGCGTTGAAGAAGGAAACACTGAAGCTTTCTTT.

The chain has TRBV9 and TRBJ1-2; no clear D. With 4 bases removed from V and 2 bases from J, the gap between germline ends came to 18 bases. The germline gives CDR1 SGDLS, CDR2 YYNGEE. This CDR3 is 16 amino acids long. CDR3 bases: TGTGCCAGCAGCCCTCGCTCTGGGTTTACCAACTATGGCTACACCTTC. Translating gives CASSPRSGFTNYGYTF.

The chain combines TRBV9 with TRBJ2-3; possible D gene TRBD1, 5 bases. Trimming took 1 base from V and 3 from J, leaving 12 bases between them. The CDR3 loop spans 15 amino acids. The germline gives CDR1 SGDLS, CDR2 YYNGEE. DNA of the CDR3: TGTGCCAGCAGCGTACTGGCAGGGCTAACAGATACGCAGTATTTT. Translating it yields CASSVLAGLTDTQYF.

This clone was counted once. CDR3 sequence (DNA): TGCAGTGCTAGTCGTGTGGAAGCTTTCTTT. This gives the protein CSASRVEAFF. This rearrangement joins TRBV20-1 to TRBJ1-1; D unresolved. This CDR3 spans 10 amino acids. Germline V CDR1 and CDR2: DFQATT, SNEGSKA (reference sequence). V was trimmed by 3 bases and J by 8 bases, leaving 7 bases between them.

The V and J genes are TRBV3-1 (or the pseudogene TRBV3-2) and TRBJ1-2; D possibly corresponds to TRBD1 (5 bases). Trimming cost V 3 bases and J 1 base, with 9 bases left between them. Per the germline V gene, CDR1 is LGHDT and CDR2 is YNNKEL (reference sequence). The CDR3 length is 14 residues. CDR3 residues: CASSHRGGNYGYTF. The DNA for the CDR3 is TGTGCCAGCAGCCACCGGGGGGGTAACTATGGCTACACCTTC.

The rearrangement uses TRBV7-3 and TRBJ2-3; 8 bases agree with TRBD1. V shed 4 bases, J shed 1 base, and the junction held 4 bases outside the gene matches. This CDR3 has 15 amino acids. Germline V gene sequence: CDR1 SGHTA, CDR2 FQGTGA. DNA for the CDR3: TGTGCCAGCAGCTCGACAGGGGTTCGCACAGATACGCAGTATTTT. Protein: CASSSTGVRTDTQYF.

With regard to this clone: The sample carries other DNA sequences with the same CDR3. The chain is built from TRBV19 and TRBJ1-1; the D gene is possibly TRBD1 (5 bases). V lost 6 bases and J lost 5, with 13 bases in between. The CDR3 is 13 residues long. Per germline, CDR1 LNHDA and CDR2 SQIVND (reference sequence). The DNA of the CDR3 is TGTGCCAGTAGCGTCAGGGTTGGGACTGAAGCTTTCTTT. It yields the protein CASSVRVGTEAFF.

J is TRBJ1-2 and V is TRBV19; the match to TRBD1 covers 7 bases. The CDR3 spans 13 residues. V shed 11 bases, J shed 4 bases, and the junction held 10 bases outside the gene matches. Looked up from germline, CDR1 is LNHDA and CDR2 is SQIVND (reference sequence). The CDR3 DNA sequence: TGTGCCGCATCTCCGGGACAGTTCTATGGCTACACCTTC. This sequence encodes CAASPGQFYGYTF.

The chain couples TRBV18 to TRBJ1-3; D is unresolved. Germline V gene data show CDR1 as KGHSH and CDR2 as LQKENI. This CDR3 comprises 16 residues. The ends were cut back, 6 bases at V and 1 base at J, with 16 bases in the middle. Here the CDR3 DNA reads TGTGCCAGCTCCTACGGGCGAACTATATCTGGAAACACCATATATTTT. Amino acid sequence: CASSYGRTISGNTIYF.